The rows below give T cell receptor beta chains drawn from one sample of a study of blood T cell repertoires in COVID-19. This table comes from immunoSEQ multiplex PCR, and its TCRdb copy is limited to in-frame clones, with some not included. Of some 130,000 clones listed, approximately 90% were seen once; the top ten hold under 4.5%. Sequencing used peripheral blood. These receptors originate from a man aged 55 to 70 with COVID-19, enrolled during active disease. The CDR3 runs from the conserved cysteine through the conserved F or W. Each record gives: CDR3 DNA, CDR3 protein, D gene, V gene, J gene, clone size. D genes are given only for firm matches. Size is stated for part of the rows, as once, few or many counts, or as a class when the clone is expanded.

cdr3_nt: TGTGCCAGCAGTAGGGGACTCCGGGAGGGTGTGGAGACCCAGTACTTC
cdr3_aa: CASSRGLREGVETQYF
d_call: TRBD2
v_call: TRBV6-6
j_call: TRBJ2-5
clone_size: .

cdr3_nt: TGTGCCAGCAGCTTAGGAAACAGTCCGAACACTGAAGCTTTCTTT
cdr3_aa: CASSLGNSPNTEAFF
d_call: .
v_call: TRBV11-2
j_call: TRBJ1-1
clone_size: .

cdr3_nt: TGTGCCACTGTCCAGAGGGCGGACTATGGCTACACCTTC
cdr3_aa: CATVQRADYGYTF
d_call: .
v_call: TRBV30
j_call: TRBJ1-2
clone_size: .

cdr3_nt: TGCGCCAGCAGCTTGGAGGGACTAGCGGGGGGTGAGACCCAGTACTTC
cdr3_aa: CASSLEGLAGGETQYF
d_call: TRBD2
v_call: TRBV5-1
j_call: TRBJ2-5
clone_size: few

cdr3_nt: TGTGCCAGCAGCCAACCCACCGGGACAAGCTATGGCTACACCTTC
cdr3_aa: CASSQPTGTSYGYTF
d_call: .
v_call: TRBV4-2
j_call: TRBJ1-2
clone_size: .

cdr3_nt: TGCGCCAGCAGCCAAGAACTTGGGACAGCTTCCTACGAGCAGTACTTC
cdr3_aa: CASSQELGTASYEQYF
d_call: TRBD1
v_call: TRBV4-3
j_call: TRBJ2-7
clone_size: .

cdr3_nt: TGTGCCAGCAGCGAGACCGCCCAGGGGGCGCCGGATCAGCCCCAGCATTTT
cdr3_aa: CASSETAQGAPDQPQHF
d_call: .
v_call: TRBV21-1
j_call: TRBJ1-5
clone_size: .

cdr3_nt: TGCGCCAGCAGCCAAGAGGCGGTTATGAGGAACACTGAAGCTTTCTTT
cdr3_aa: CASSQEAVMRNTEAFF
d_call: .
v_call: TRBV4-3
j_call: TRBJ1-1
clone_size: .

cdr3_nt: TGTGCCAGCAGCTTAGGGAGCGGGGGCGGCAATCAGCCCCAGCATTTT
cdr3_aa: CASSLGSGGGNQPQHF
d_call: .
v_call: TRBV7-8
j_call: TRBJ1-5
clone_size: .

cdr3_nt: TGTGCCAGCAGCCCCGGACTAAATCAAGAGACCCAGTACTTC
cdr3_aa: CASSPGLNQETQYF
d_call: .
v_call: TRBV7-8
j_call: TRBJ2-5
clone_size: once

cdr3_nt: TGTGCCAGCAGTGAAGCTTTAGGGGCAGTACGGGGAAACACCATATATTTT
cdr3_aa: CASSEALGAVRGNTIYF
d_call: .
v_call: TRBV2
j_call: TRBJ1-3
clone_size: few

cdr3_nt: TGTGCCAGCAGCCCTAGCGGGGGGGTCACCGGGGAGCTGTTTTTT
cdr3_aa: CASSPSGGVTGELFF
d_call: TRBD2
v_call: TRBV7-8
j_call: TRBJ2-2
clone_size: .

cdr3_nt: TGTGCCAGCAGTGTTTCGGGGAACACTGAAGCTTTCTTT
cdr3_aa: CASSVSGNTEAFF
d_call: .
v_call: TRBV6-4
j_call: TRBJ1-1
clone_size: few